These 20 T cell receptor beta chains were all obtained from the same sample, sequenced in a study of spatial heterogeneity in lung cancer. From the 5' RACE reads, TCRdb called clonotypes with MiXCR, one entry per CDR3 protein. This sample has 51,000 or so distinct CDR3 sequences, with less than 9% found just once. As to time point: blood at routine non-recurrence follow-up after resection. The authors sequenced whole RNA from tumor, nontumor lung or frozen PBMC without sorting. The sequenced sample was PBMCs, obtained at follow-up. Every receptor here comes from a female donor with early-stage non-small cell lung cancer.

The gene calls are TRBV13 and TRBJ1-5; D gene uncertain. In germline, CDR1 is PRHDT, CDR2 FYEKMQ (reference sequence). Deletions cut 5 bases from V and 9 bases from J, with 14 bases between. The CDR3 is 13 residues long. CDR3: CASSLDTTGPQHF. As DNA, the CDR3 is TGTGCCAGCAGCCTAGACACAACTGGGCCCCAGCATTTT.

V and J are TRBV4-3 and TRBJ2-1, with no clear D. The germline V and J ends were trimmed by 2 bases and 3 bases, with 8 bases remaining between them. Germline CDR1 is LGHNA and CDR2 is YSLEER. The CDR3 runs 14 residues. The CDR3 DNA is TGCGCCAGCAGCCAATGGGCCAACTACAATGAGCAGTTCTTC. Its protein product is CASSQWANYNEQFF.

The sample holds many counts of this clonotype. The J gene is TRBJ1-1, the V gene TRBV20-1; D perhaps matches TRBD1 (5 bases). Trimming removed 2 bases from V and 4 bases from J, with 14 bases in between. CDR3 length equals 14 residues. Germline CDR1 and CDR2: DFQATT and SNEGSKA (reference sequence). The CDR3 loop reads CSARTRDGSTEAFF. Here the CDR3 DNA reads TGCAGTGCTAGAACCAGGGATGGGAGCACTGAAGCTTTCTTT.

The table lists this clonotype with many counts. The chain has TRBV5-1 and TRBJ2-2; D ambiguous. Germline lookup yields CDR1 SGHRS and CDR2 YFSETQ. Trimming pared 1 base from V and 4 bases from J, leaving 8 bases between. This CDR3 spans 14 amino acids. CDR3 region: CASSLSRPTGELFF. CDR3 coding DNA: TGCGCCAGCAGCTTGTCCAGGCCCACCGGGGAGCTGTTTTTT.

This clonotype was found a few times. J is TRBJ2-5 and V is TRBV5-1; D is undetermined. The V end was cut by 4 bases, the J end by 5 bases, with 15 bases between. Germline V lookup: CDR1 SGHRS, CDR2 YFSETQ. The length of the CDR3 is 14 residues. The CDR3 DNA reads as TGCGCCAGCAGCCCCGTTCCAGCTGCCGAGACCCAGTACTTC. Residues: CASSPVPAAETQYF.

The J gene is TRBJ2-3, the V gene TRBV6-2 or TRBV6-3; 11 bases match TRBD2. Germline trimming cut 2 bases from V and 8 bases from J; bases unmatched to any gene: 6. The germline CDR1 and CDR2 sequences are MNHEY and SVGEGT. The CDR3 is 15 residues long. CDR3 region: CASSYPGTSGSTQYF. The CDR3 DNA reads TGTGCCAGCAGTTACCCCGGGACTAGCGGTTCTACGCAGTATTTT.

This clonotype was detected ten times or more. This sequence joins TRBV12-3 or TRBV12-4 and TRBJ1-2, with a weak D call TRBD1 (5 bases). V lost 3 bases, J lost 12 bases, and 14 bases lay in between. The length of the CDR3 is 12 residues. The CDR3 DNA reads TGTGCCAGCAGTTTTTCGGCAGGGATCCACACCTTC. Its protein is CASSFSAGIHTF.

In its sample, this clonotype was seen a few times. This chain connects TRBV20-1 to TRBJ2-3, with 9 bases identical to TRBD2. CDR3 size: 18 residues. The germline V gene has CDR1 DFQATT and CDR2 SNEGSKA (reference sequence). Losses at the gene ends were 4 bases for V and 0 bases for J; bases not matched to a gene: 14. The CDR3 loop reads CSAKGDSGGSPSTDTQYF. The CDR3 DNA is TGCAGTGCTAAGGGAGATAGCGGGGGATCCCCGAGCACAGATACGCAGTATTTT.

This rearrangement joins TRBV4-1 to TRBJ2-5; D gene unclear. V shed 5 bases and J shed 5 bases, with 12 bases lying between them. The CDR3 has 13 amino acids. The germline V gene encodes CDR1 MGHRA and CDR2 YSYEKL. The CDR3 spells CASSERSYETQYF. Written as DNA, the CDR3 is TGCGCCAGCAGCGAGAGGAGTTACGAGACCCAGTACTTC.

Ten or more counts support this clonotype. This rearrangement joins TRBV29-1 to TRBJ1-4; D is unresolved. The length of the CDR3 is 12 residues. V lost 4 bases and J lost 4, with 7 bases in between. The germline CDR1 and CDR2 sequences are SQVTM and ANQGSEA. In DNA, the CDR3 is TGCAGCGTTGTAGGGATTAATGAAAAACTGTTTTTT. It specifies CSVVGINEKLFF. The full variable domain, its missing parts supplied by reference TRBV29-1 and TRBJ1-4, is SAVISQKPSRDICQRGTSLTIQCQVDSQVTMMFWYRQQPGQSLTLIATANQGSEATYESGFVIDKFPISRPNLTFSTLTVSNMSPEDSSIYLCSVVGINEKLFFGSGTQLSVL.

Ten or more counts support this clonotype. The CDR3 DNA reads TGTGCCAGCAGCCCTGGGACGGCCGGGTCTGGAGGCTACACCTTC. Protein: CASSPGTAGSGGYTF. V usage is TRBV13 and J usage is TRBJ1-2; a weak D match, TRBD1 (5 bases). The germline CDR1 and CDR2 sequences are PRHDT and FYEKMQ (reference sequence). Trimming shortened V by 5 bases and J by 8 bases, and 21 bases separated the two germline ends. CDR3 length: 15 amino acids. The whole variable domain, remainder taken from reference TRBV13 and TRBJ1-2, is AAGVIQSPRHLIKEKRETATLKCYPIPRHDTVYWYQQGPGQDPQFLISFYEKMQSDKGSIPDRFSAQQFSDYHSELNMSSLELGDSALYFCASSPGTAGSGGYTFGSGTRLTVV.

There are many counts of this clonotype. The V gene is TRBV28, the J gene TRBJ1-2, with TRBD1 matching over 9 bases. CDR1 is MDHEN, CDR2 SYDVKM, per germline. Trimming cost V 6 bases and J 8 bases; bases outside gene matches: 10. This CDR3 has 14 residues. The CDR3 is CASRGGQGGKGYTF. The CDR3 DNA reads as TGTGCCAGCAGGGGGGGACAGGGCGGAAAAGGCTACACCTTC.

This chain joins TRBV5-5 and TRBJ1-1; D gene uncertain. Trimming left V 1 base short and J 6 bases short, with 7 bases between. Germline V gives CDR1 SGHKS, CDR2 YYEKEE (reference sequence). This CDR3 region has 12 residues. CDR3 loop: CASSLYGPEAFF. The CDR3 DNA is TGTGCCAGCAGCTTGTATGGGCCTGAAGCTTTCTTT.

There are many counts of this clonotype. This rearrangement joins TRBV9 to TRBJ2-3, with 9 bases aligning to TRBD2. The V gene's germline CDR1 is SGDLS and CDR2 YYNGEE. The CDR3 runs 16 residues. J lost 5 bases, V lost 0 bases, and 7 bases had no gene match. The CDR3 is CASSVAGRGGLDTQYF. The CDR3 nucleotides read TGTGCCAGCAGCGTAGCTGGGCGGGGGGGCTTAGATACGCAGTATTTT.

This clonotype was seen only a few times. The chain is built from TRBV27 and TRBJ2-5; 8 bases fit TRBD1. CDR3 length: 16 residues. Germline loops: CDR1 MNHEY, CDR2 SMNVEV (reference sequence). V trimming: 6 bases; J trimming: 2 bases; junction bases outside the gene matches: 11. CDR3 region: CASRIRTGSGQETQYF. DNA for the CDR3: TGTGCCAGCAGAATCCGGACAGGGAGTGGTCAAGAGACCCAGTACTTC.

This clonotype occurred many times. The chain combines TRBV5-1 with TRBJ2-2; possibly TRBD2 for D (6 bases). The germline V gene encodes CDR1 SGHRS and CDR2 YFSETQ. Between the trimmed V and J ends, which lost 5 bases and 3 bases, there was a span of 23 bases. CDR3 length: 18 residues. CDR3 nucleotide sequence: TGCGCCAGCAGTTCCCAGGGCGGGACTCAAGGGGACACCGGGGAGCTGTTTTTT. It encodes CASSSQGGTQGDTGELFF.

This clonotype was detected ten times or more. The CDR3 coding sequence is TGTGCCTGGAAGGGCCAGGGAGACACTGAAGCTTTCTTT. This gives the protein CAWKGQGDTEAFF. V is TRBV30 and J is TRBJ1-1, with D perhaps TRBD1 (5 bases). CDR1 is GTSNPN, CDR2 SVGIG, per germline (reference sequence). The V end was cut by 4 bases, the J end by 3 bases, with 12 bases between. The CDR3 covers 13 residues.

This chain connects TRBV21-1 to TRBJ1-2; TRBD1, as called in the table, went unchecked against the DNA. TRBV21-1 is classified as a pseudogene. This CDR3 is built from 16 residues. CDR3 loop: CASSNWGQNFTYGYTF. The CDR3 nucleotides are TGTGCCAGCAGCAATTGGGGACAGAATTTTACCTATGGCTACACCTTC.

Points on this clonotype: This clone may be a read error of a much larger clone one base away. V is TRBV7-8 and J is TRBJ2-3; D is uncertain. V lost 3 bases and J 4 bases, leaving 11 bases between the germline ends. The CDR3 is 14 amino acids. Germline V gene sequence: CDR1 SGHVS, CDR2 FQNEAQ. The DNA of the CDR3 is TGTGCCAGCAGCTTTGAGTGGGGATCAGATACGCAGTATTTT. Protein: CASSFEWGSDTQYF.

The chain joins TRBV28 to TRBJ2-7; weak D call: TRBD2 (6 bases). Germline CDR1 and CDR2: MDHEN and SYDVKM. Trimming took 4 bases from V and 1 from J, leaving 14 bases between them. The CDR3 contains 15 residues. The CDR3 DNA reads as TGTGCCAGCAGTTCACCCGGGACTCCTTCCTACGAGCAGTACTTC. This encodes CASSSPGTPSYEQYF.